This entry features one T cell receptor beta chain sequence. PCR employed 60 Vbeta and 13 Jbeta primers. Libraries were prepared by immunoSEQ multiplex PCR; TCRdb keeps only in-frame clonotypes and omits some of them. In the table there are 120,000 or so clones, about 80% of which are singletons. These data come from a study of cytomegalovirus exposure and HLA in healthy donors. V was trimmed by 1 base and J by 1 base, leaving 5 bases between them. The length of the CDR3 is 13 residues. Germline CDR1 reads SGHRS; CDR2 reads YFSETQ. The source is a man aged 25 to 40 in good health and CMV-seronegative. The chain uses TRBV5-1 and TRBJ1-1, with a tentative D call TRBD1 (5 bases). Sequenced input: PBMCs. CDR3 DNA sequence: TGCGCCAGCAGCTTGACAGGGAACACTGAAGCTTTCTTT. Amino acids: CASSLTGNTEAFF.